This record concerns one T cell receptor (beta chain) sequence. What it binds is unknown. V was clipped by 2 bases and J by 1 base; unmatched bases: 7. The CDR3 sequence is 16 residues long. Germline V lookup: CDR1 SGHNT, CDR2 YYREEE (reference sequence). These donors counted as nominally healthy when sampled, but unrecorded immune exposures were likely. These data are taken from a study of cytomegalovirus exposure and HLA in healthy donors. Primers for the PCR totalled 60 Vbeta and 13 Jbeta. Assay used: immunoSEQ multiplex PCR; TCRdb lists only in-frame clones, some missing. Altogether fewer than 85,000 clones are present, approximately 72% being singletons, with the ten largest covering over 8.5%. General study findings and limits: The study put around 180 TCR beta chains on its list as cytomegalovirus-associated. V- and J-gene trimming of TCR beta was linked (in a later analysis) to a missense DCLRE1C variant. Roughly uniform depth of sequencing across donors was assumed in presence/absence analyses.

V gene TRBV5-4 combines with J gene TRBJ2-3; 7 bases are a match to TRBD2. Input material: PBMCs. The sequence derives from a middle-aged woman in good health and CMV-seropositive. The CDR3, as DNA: TGTGCCAGCAGCTTTGCCCTAGCGGACCGCACAGATACGCAGTATTTT. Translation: CASSFALADRTDTQYF.